The entry that follows covers one T cell receptor beta chain sequence. Its antigen specificity is not known. The record has no base qualities; no much larger clone is one base away. TCRB CDR3 regions were amplified from about 2 ug genomic DNA, or all available DNA if less, using the immunoSEQ assay. The multiplex PCR employed 60 forward primers targeting TCR V beta segments and 13 reverse primers targeting J beta segments. To estimate the number of reads per starting template, synthetic control templates were added to each sample at limiting dilution. The Illumina HiSeq System generated 87 bp sequencing reads. Turning to the authors' computational methods: PCR and sequencing errors were removed by a nearest neighbor algorithm that merged closely related sequences. TCR overlap was defined as the percentage of unique tumor TCR beta sequences that were also found in the peripheral blood of the same patient. Held by TCRdb, this immuneACCESS table contains in-frame sequences only and omits some clones. Under half of the omission traces to an unresolved V gene where checked; the cause of the rest is unknown. V, J and clone size were drawn from that table, and D and trimming were deduced from the DNA. The sample contains 95,000 or so clones, under 90% of them found a single time. The ten largest clonotypes hold about 3.2% of the sample.

The data stem from a study of glioma-infiltrating T cells after dendritic cell vaccination (dated by TCRdb to the mid-2010s). For the wider study: A cohort of approximately 15 glioblastoma patients from Phase I and II dendritic cell vaccination trials was included, of whom 9 were newly diagnosed and 6 had recurrent disease. Patients received autologous tumor lysate-pulsed dendritic cell vaccination between about 2002 and 2013. To make the vaccine, monocyte-derived dendritic cells were cultured for seven to eight days with IL-4 and GM-CSF and then pulsed overnight with autologous tumor lysate. Patients received three intradermal dendritic cell vaccine injections at biweekly intervals in the arm below the axilla. Tumor-infiltrating lymphocyte content was quantified and tumor and blood repertoires were compared in dendritic cell-vaccinated glioblastoma patients by deep sequencing of TCR beta CDR3 regions. Survival after dendritic cell vaccination was correlated with TCR sequencing metrics, such as TIL content and the overlap between tumor and blood repertoires.

Spanning cysteine to phenylalanine, the CDR3 consists of 17 amino acids. Solely the CDR3 DNA is kept, with 51 bases framed from the first base. Unmatched junction bases come to 9, with V trimmed by 4 bases and J by 1 base. The germline V gene encodes CDR1 MGHDK and CDR2 SYGVNS. What the study reported, not specific to this receptor: No direct relationship between TCR clonality and survival was found, suggesting a diverse polyclonal response may matter. The cohort was small and heterogeneous, only a few patients had full blood and tumor sets, and even fewer had initial-recurrent tumor pairs. Longer time to progression and overall survival after dendritic cell vaccination were predicted by higher estimated pretreatment TIL content. The three-group TCR overlap response model was described as speculative and requiring prospective validation.

Patients were selected on the basis of adequate residual fresh-frozen tumor tissue and more than two years of available survival data. None of the glioblastoma patients carried an isocitrate dehydrogenase mutation, although molecular status otherwise varied. PBMC were collected before vaccination, two weeks after the third vaccination, and at tumor progression when it occurred. The Qiagen DNeasy Blood extraction Kit was used for extraction of genomic DNA. The sequencing used blood, collected before dendritic cell vaccination. The V gene is TRBV25-1 and the J gene is TRBJ2-2; 7 bases in the junction line up with TRBD1. This TCR was sampled from a human donor with glioblastoma. CDR3 loop: CASSALRDSMNTGELFF. The DNA is TGTGCCAGCAGTGCTCTTCGGGACAGCATGAACACCGGGGAGCTGTTTTTT.